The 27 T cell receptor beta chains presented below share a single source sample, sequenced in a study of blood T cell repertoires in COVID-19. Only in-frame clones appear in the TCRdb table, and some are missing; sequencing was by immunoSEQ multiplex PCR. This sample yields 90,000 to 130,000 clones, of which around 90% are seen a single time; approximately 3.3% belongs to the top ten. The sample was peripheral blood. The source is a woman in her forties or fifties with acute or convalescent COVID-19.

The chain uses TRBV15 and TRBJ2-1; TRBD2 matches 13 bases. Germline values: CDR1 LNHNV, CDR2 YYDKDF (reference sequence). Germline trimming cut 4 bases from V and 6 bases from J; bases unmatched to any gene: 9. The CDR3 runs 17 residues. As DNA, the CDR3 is TGTGCCACCAGCACAGGGCGCGGACTAGCGGGAGCCAATGAGCAGTTCTTC. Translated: CATSTGRGLAGANEQFF.

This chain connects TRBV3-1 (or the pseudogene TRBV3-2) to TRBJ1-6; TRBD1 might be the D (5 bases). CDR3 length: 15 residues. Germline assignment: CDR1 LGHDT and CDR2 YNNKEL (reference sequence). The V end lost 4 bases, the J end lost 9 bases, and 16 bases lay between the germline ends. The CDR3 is CASSPQEGRGSPLHF. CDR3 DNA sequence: TGTGCCAGCAGCCCCCAGGAGGGGAGGGGTTCACCCCTCCACTTT.

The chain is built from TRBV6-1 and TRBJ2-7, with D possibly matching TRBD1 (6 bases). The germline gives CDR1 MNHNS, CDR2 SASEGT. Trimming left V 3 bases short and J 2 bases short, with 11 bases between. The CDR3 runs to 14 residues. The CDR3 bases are TGTGCCAGCAGTGATGCAGGGGCGGCCTACGAGCAGTACTTC. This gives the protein CASSDAGAAYEQYF.

CDR3 nucleotide sequence: TGTGCCAGTAGTATGGGGACAGGCCGCGGAAACATTCAGTACTTC. This sequence encodes CASSMGTGRGNIQYF. V gene TRBV19 combines with J gene TRBJ2-4, with 8 positions matching TRBD1. This CDR3 contains 15 residues. V was clipped by 3 bases and J by 6 bases; unmatched bases: 7. Germline-derived CDR1 and CDR2 are LNHDA and SQIVND (reference sequence).

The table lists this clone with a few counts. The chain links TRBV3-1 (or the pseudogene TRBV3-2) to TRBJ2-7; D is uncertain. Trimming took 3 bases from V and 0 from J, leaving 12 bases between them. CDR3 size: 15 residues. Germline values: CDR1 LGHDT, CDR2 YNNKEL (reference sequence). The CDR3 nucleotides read TGTGCCAGCAGCCACACTCACAGACACTCCTACGAGCAGTACTTC. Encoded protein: CASSHTHRHSYEQYF.

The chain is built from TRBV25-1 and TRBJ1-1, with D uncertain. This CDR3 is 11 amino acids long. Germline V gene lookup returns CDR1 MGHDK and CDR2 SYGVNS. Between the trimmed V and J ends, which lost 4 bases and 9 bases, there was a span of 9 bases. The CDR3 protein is CASSVRLQAFF. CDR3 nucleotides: TGTGCCAGCAGTGTCCGACTCCAAGCTTTCTTT.

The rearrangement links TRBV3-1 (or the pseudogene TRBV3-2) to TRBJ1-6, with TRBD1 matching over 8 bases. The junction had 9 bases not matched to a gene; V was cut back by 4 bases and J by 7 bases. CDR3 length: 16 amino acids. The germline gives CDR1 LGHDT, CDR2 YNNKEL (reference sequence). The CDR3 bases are TGTGCCAGCAGCCGCCAGACAGGGGAGGGCAATTCACCCCTCCACTTT. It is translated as CASSRQTGEGNSPLHF.

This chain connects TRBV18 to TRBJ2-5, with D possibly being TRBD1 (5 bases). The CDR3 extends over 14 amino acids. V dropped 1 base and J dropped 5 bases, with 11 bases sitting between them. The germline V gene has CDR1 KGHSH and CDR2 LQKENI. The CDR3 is CASSPRRGAETQYF. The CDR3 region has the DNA TGTGCCAGCTCACCACGAAGGGGCGCGGAGACCCAGTACTTC.

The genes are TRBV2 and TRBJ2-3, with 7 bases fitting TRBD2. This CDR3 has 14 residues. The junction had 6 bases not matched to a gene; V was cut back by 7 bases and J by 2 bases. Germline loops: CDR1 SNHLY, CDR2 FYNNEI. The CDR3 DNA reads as TGTGCCAGCACTAGGGCGGGAGTCACAGATACGCAGTATTTT. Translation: CASTRAGVTDTQYF. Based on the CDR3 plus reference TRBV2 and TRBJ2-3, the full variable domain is EPEVTQTPSHQVTQMGQEVILRCVPISNHLYFYWYRQILGQKVEFLVSFYNNEISEKSEIFDDQFSVERPDGSNFTLKIRSTKLEDSAMYFCASTRAGVTDTQYFGPGTRLTVL.

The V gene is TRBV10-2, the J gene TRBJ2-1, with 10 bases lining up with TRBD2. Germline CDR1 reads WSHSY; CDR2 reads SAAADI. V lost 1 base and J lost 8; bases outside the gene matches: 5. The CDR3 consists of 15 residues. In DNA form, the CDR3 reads TGCGCCAGCAGTGAGTTTAGCGGGAGGAAGGATGAGCAGTTCTTC. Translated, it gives CASSEFSGRKDEQFF.

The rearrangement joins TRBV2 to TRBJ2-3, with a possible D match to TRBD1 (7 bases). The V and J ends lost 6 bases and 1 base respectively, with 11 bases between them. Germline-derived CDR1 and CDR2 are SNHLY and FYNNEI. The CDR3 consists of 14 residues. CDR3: CASRRDRGTDTQYF. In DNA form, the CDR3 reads TGTGCCAGCAGGCGGGACAGAGGCACAGATACGCAGTATTTT.

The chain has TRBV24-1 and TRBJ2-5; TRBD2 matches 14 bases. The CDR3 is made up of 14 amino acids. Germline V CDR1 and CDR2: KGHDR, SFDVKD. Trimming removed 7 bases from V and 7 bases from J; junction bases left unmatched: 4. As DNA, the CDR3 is TGTGCCACCAGCCCAGGGACTAGCGGGGGGACCCAGTACTTC. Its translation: CATSPGTSGGTQYF.

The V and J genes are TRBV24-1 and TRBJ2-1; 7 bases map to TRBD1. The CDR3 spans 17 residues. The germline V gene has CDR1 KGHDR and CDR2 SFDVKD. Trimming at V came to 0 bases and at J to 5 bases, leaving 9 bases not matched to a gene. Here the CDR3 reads CATSDLSVGQRNNEQFF. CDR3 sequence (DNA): TGTGCCACCAGTGATTTGTCCGTGGGACAGCGAAACAATGAGCAGTTCTTC.

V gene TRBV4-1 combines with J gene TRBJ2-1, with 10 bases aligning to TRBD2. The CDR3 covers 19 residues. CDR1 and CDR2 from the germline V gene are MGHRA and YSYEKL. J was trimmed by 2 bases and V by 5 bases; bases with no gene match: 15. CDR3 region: CASSSSWTSGVGAYNEQFF. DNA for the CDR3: TGCGCCAGCAGCAGTAGTTGGACTAGCGGAGTTGGGGCCTACAATGAGCAGTTCTTC.

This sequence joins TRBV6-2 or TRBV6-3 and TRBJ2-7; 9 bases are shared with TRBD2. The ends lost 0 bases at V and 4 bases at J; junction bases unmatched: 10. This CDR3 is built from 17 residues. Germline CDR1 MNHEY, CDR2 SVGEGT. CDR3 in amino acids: CASSYSGGRALIYEQYF. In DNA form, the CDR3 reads TGTGCCAGCAGTTACTCGGGCGGGAGGGCCCTTATTTACGAGCAGTACTTC.

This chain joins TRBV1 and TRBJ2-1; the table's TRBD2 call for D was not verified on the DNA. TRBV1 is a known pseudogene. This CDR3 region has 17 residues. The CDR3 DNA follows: TGCACCAGCAGCCAAGAACCCCGGGACTACACATACAATGAGCAGTTCTTC. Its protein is CTSSQEPRDYTYNEQFF.

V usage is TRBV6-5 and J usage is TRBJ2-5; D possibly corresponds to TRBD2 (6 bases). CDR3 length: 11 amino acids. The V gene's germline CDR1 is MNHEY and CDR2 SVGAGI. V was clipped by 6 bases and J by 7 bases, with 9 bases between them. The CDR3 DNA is TGTGCCAGCAGCGGGGGAGGGACCCAGTACTTC. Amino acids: CASSGGGTQYF.

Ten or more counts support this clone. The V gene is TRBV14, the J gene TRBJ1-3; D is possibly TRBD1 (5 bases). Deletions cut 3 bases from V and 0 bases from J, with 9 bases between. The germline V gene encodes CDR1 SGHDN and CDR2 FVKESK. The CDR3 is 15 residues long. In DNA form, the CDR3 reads TGTGCCAGCAGCCATGGGGCCTCCTCTGGAAACACCATATATTTT. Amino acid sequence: CASSHGASSGNTIYF.

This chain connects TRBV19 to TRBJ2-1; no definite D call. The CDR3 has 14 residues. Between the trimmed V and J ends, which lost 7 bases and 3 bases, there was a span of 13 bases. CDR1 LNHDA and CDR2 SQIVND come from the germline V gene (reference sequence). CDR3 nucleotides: TGTGCCAGTAACCCAGGTAAGGACTACAATGAGCAGTTCTTC. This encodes CASNPGKDYNEQFF.

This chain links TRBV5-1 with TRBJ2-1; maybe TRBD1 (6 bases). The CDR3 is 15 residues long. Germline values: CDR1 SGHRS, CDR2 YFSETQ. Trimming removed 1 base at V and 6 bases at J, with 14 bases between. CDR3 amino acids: CASSLRGSNPNEQFF. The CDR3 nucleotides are TGCGCCAGCAGCTTGAGGGGGTCGAACCCCAATGAGCAGTTCTTC.

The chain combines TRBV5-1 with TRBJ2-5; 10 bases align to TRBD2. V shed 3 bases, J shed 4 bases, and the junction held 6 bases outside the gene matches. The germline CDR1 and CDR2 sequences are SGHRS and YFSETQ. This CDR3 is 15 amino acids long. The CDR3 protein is CASSSSSGRRETQYF. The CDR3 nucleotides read TGCGCCAGCAGCTCCTCTAGCGGGAGACGAGAGACCCAGTACTTC.

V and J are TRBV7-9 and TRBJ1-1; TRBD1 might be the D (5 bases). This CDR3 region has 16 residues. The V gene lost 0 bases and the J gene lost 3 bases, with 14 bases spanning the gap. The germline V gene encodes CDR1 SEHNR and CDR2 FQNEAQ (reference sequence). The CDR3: CASSLAQGVVYTEAFF. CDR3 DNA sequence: TGTGCCAGCAGCTTAGCGCAGGGCGTGGTGTACACTGAAGCTTTCTTT.

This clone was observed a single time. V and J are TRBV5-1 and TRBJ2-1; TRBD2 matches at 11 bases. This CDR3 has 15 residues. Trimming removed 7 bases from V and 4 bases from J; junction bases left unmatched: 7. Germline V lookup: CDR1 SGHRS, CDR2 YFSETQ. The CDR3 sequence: CASAQGTSGYNEQFF. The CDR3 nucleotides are TGCGCCAGCGCCCAAGGGACTAGCGGTTACAATGAGCAGTTCTTC.

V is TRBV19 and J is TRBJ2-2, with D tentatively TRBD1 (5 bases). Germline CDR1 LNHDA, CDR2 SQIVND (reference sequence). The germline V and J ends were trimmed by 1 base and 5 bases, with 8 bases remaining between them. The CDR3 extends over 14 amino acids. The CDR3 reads CASSIVGVTGELFF. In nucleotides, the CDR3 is TGTGCCAGTAGTATAGTAGGGGTTACCGGGGAGCTGTTTTTT. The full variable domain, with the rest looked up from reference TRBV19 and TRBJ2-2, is DGGITQSPKYLFRKEGQNVTLSCEQNLNHDAMYWYRQDPGQGLRLIYYSQIVNDFQKGDIAEGYSVSREKKESFPLTVTSAQKNPTAFYLCASSIVGVTGELFFGEGSRLTVL.

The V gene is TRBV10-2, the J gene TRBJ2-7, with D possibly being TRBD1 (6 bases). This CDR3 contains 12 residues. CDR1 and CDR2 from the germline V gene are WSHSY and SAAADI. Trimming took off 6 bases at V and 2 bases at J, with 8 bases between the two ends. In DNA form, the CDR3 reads TGCGCCAGCAGACAGGGTCCCTACGAGCAGTACTTC. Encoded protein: CASRQGPYEQYF.

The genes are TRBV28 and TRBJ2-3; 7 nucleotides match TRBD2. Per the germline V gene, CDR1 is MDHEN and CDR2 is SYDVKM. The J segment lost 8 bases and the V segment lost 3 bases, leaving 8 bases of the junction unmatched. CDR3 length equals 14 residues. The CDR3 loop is CASSFRAWGGTQYF. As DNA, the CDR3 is TGTGCCAGCAGTTTCCGAGCTTGGGGGGGTACGCAGTATTTT. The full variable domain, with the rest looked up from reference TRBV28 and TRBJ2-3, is DVKVTQSSRYLVKRTGEKVFLECVQDMDHENMFWYRQDPGLGLRLIYFSYDVKMKEKGDIPEGYSVSREKKERFSLILESASTNQTSMYLCASSFRAWGGTQYFGPGTRLTVL.

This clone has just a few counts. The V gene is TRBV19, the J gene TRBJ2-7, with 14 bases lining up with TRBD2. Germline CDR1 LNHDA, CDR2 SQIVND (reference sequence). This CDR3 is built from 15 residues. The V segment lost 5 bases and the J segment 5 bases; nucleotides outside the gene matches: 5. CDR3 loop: CASSGLAGGRHEQYF. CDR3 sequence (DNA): TGTGCCAGTAGTGGACTAGCGGGAGGACGCCACGAGCAGTACTTC.